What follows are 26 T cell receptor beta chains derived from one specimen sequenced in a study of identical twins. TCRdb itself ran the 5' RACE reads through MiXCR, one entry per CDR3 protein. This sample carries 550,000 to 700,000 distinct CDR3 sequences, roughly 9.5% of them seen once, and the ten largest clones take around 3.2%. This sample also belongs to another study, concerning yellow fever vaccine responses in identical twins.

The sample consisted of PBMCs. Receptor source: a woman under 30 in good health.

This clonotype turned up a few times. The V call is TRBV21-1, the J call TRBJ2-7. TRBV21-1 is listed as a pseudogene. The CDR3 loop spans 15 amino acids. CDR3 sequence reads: CASSKETGVTYEQYF. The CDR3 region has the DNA TGTGCCAGCAGCAAAGAAACCGGAGTAACCTACGAGCAGTACTTC.

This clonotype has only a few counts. The chain's CDR3 is CSASSASSYEQYF. The CDR3 DNA reads as TGCAGTGCTAGTAGCGCCAGCTCCTACGAGCAGTACTTC. The V call is TRBV20-1, the J call TRBJ2-7; weak D call: TRBD2 (5 bases). This CDR3 is 13 amino acids long. Germline V gene lookup returns CDR1 DFQATT and CDR2 SNEGSKA (reference sequence). V lost 3 bases and J lost 0, with 9 bases in between.

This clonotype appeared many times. The CDR3 coding sequence is TGTGCCAGCAGCCAAGCTACAGGCTACGAGCAGTACTTC. It is translated as CASSQATGYEQYF. This chain links TRBV3-1 with TRBJ2-7, with D possibly TRBD1 on 5 matching bases. This CDR3 spans 13 amino acids. Germline loops: CDR1 LGHDT, CDR2 YNNKEL (reference sequence). V gave up 1 base and J gave up 3 bases, with 7 bases separating them.

For the CDR3, the DNA is TGCAGTGCGTGGGGGACTGGACTAGCGGAGAACGAGCAGTACTTC. Its protein product is CSAWGTGLAENEQYF. The chain links TRBV20-1 to TRBJ2-7; 10 bases map to TRBD2. This CDR3 region has 15 residues. Germline V CDR1 and CDR2: DFQATT, SNEGSKA (reference sequence). J lost 5 bases, V lost 6 bases, and 13 bases had no gene match.

This CDR3 reads CSAVDRGGSVETQYF. DNA for the CDR3: TGCAGTGCGGTGGACCGGGGGGGGAGTGTAGAGACCCAGTACTTC. The chain carries TRBV20-1 and TRBJ2-5, with 8 bases that match TRBD2. This CDR3 is 15 amino acids long. The V segment lost 6 bases and the J segment 4 bases; nucleotides outside the gene matches: 13. CDR1 is DFQATT and CDR2 is SNEGSKA in the germline V gene (reference sequence).

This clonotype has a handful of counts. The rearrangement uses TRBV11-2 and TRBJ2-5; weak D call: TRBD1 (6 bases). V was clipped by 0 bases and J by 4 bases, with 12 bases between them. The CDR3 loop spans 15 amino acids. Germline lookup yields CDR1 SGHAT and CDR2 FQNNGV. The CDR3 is CASSLDRGMRETQYF. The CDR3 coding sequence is TGTGCCAGCAGCTTAGACAGGGGTATGAGAGAGACCCAGTACTTC.

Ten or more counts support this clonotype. The CDR3 coding sequence is TGTGCCAGCAGACTAGACAGGGGGCTTTTCGGGAACACTGAAGCTTTCTTT. Translation: CASRLDRGLFGNTEAFF. The chain carries TRBV27 and TRBJ1-1; 10 bases match TRBD1. J gave up 1 base and V 6 bases, and 11 bases lay outside the gene matches. CDR1 MNHEY and CDR2 SMNVEV come from the germline V gene (reference sequence). The length of the CDR3 is 17 residues.

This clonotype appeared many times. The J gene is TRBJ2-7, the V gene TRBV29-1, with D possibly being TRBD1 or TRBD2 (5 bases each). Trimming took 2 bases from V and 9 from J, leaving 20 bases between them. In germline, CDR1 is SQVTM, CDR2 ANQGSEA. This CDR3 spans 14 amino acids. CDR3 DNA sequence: TGCAGCGTTGAATCGAGGGGACCTCCAACCGGGCAGTACTTC. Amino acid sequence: CSVESRGPPTGQYF.

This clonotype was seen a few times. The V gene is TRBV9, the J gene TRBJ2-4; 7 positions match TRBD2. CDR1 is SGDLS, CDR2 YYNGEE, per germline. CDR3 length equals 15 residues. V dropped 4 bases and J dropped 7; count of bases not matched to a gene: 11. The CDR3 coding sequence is TGTGCCAGCAGCTTGGGAGGGGCCCCGTTGAACATTCAGTACTTC. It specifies CASSLGGAPLNIQYF. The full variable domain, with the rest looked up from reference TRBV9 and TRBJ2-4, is DSGVTQTPKHLITATGQRVTLRCSPRSGDLSVYWYQQSLDQGLQFLIQYYNGEERAKGNILERFSAQQFPDLHSELNLSSLELGDSALYFCASSLGGAPLNIQYFGAGTRLSVL.

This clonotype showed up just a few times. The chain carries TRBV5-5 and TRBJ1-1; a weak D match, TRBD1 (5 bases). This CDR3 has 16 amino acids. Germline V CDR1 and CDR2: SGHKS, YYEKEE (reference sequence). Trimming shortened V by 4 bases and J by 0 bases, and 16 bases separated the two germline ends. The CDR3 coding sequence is TGTGCCAGCAGCCCCAGGACACAAACGATGAACACTGAAGCTTTCTTT. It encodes CASSPRTQTMNTEAFF.

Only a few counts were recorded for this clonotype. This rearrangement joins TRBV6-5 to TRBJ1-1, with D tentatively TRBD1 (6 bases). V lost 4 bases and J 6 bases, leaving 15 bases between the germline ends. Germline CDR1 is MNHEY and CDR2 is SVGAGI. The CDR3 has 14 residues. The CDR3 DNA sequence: TGTGCCAGCAGTTTAGGGGGGCCAGGCGCTGAAGCTTTCTTT. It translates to CASSLGGPGAEAFF.

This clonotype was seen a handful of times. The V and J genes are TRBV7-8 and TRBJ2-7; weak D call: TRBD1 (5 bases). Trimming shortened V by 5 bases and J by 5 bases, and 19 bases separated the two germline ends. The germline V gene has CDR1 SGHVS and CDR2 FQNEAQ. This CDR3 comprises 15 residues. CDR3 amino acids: CASSLWGVSEDEQYF. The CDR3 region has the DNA TGTGCCAGCAGCCTCTGGGGCGTGTCGGAAGACGAGCAGTACTTC.

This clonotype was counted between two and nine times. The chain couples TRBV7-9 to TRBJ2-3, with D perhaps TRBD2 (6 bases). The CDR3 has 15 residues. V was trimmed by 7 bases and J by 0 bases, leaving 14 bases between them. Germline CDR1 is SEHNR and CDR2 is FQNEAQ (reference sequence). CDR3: CASTTEGQSTDTQYF. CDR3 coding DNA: TGTGCCAGCACCACGGAGGGTCAGAGCACAGATACGCAGTATTTT. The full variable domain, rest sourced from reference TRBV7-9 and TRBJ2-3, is DTGVSQNPRHKITKRGQNVTFRCDPISEHNRLYWYRQTLGQGPEFLTYFQNEAQLEKSRLLSDRFSAERPKGSFSTLEIQRTEQGDSAMYLCASTTEGQSTDTQYFGPGTRLTVL.

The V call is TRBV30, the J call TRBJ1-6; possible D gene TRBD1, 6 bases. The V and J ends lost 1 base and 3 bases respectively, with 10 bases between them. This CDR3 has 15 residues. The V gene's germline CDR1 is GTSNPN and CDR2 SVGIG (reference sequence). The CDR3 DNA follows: TGTGCCTGGAGTGGGACAGTAATCTATAATTCACCCCTCCACTTT. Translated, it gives CAWSGTVIYNSPLHF.

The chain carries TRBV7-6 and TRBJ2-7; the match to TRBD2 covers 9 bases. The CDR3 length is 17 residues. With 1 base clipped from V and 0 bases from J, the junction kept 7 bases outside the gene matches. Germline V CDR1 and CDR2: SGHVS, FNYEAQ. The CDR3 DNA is TGTGCCAGCAGCTTAGACTTAGCGGGGGACCTCTCCTACGAGCAGTACTTC. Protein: CASSLDLAGDLSYEQYF. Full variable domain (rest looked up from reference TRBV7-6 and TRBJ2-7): GAGVSQSPRYKVTKRGQDVALRCDPISGHVSLYWYRQALGQGPEFLTYFNYEAQQDKSGLPNDRFSAERPEGSISTLTIQRTEQRDSAMYRCASSLDLAGDLSYEQYFGPGTRLTVT.

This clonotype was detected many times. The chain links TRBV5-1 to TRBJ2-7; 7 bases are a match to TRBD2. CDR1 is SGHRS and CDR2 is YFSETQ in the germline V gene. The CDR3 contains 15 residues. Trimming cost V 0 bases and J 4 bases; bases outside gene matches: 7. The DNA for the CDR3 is TGCGCCAGCAGCTTGGCCGGGGACTACCTGTACGAGCAGTACTTC. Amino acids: CASSLAGDYLYEQYF.

CDR3 loop: CAPTVTRGRTGELFF. CDR3 nucleotides: TGTGCCCCGACGGTGACCCGGGGGCGAACCGGGGAGCTGTTTTTT. V gene TRBV11-2 combines with J gene TRBJ2-2, with D perhaps given as TRBD1 or TRBD2 (6 bases each). Germline V lookup: CDR1 SGHAT, CDR2 FQNNGV. There are 15 residues in the CDR3. V lost 11 bases, J lost 5 bases, and 21 bases lay in between.

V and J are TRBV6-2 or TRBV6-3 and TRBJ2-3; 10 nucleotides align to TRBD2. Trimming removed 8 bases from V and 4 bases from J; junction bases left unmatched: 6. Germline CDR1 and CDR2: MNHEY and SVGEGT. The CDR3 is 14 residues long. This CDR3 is CASLAGVGPDTQYF. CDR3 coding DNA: TGTGCCAGCCTAGCGGGAGTTGGCCCAGATACGCAGTATTTT.

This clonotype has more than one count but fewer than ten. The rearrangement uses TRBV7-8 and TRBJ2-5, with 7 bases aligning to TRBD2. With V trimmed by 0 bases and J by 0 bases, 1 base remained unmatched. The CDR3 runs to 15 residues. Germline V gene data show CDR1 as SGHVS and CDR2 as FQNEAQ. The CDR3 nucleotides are TGTGCCAGCAGCTTAGCGGGGGGGTACCAAGAGACCCAGTACTTC. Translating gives CASSLAGGYQETQYF.

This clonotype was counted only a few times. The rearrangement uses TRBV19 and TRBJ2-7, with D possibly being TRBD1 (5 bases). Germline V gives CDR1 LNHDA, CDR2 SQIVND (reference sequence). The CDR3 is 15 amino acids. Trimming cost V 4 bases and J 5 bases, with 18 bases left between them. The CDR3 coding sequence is TGTGCCAGTAGTACTCGGGCCTCTAAGGACAACGAGCAGTACTTC. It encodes CASSTRASKDNEQYF.

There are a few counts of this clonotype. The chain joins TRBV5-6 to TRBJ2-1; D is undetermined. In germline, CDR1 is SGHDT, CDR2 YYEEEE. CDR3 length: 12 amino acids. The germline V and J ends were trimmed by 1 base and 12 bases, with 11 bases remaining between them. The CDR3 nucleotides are TGTGCCAGCAGCTTGCCACAAAACCCGCAGTTCTTC. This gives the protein CASSLPQNPQFF.

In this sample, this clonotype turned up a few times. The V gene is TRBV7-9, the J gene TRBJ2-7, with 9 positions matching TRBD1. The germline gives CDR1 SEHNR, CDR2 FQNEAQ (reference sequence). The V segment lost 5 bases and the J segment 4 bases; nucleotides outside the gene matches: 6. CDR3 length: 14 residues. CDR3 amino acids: CASSIQGARYEQYF. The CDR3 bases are TGTGCCAGCAGCATACAGGGGGCAAGATACGAGCAGTACTTC.

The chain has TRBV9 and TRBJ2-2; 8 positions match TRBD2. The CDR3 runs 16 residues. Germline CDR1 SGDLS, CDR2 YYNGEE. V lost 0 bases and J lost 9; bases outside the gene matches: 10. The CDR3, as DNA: TGTGCCAGCAGCGTAGGTGTTAGCGGGAATAACAGGGAGCTGTTTTTT. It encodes CASSVGVSGNNRELFF. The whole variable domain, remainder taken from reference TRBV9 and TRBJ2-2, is DSGVTQTPKHLITATGQRVTLRCSPRSGDLSVYWYQQSLDQGLQFLIQYYNGEERAKGNILERFSAQQFPDLHSELNLSSLELGDSALYFCASSVGVSGNNRELFFGEGSRLTVL.

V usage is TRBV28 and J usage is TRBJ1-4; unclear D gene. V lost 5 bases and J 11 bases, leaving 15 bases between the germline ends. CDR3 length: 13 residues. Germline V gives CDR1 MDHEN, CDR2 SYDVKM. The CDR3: CASSPRAGMKLFF. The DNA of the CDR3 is TGTGCCAGCAGTCCCAGAGCGGGGATGAAACTGTTTTTT. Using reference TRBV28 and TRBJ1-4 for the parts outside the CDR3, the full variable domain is DVKVTQSSRYLVKRTGEKVFLECVQDMDHENMFWYRQDPGLGLRLIYFSYDVKMKEKGDIPEGYSVSREKKERFSLILESASTNQTSMYLCASSPRAGMKLFFGSGTQLSVL.

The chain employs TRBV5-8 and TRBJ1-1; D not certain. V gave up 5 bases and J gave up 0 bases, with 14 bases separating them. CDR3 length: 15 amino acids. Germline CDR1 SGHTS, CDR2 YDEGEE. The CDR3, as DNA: TGTGCCAGCAGACGCAGGCAGATCATGAACACTGAAGCTTTCTTT. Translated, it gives CASRRRQIMNTEAFF.

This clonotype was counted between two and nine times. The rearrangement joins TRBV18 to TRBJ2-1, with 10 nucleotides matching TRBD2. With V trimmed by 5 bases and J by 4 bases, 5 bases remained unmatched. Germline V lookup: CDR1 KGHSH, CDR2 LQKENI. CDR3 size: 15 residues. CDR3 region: CASSTSGGDYNEQFF. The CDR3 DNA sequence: TGTGCCAGCTCAACAAGCGGGGGGGATTACAATGAGCAGTTCTTC.